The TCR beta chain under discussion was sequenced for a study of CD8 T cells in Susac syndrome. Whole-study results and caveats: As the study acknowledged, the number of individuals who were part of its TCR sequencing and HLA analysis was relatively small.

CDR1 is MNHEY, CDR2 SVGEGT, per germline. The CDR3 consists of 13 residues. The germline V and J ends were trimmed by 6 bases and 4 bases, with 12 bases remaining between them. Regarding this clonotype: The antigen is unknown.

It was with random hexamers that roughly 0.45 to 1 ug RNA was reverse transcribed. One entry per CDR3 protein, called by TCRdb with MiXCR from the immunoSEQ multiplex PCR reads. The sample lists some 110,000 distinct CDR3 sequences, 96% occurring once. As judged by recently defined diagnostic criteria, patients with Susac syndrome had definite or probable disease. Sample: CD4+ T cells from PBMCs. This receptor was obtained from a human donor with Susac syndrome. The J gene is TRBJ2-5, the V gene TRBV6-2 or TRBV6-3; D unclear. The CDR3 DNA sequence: TGTGCCAGCAGGGAAGTTGGGCCAGAGACCCAGTACTTC. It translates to CASREVGPETQYF.